These 22 T cell receptor beta chains came from one sample sequenced in a study of T cell responses to AZD1222 COVID-19 vaccine. Libraries were prepared by immunoSEQ multiplex PCR; TCRdb keeps only in-frame clonotypes and omits some of them. This sample yields under 150,000 clones, of which around nine tenths are seen a single time; roughly 1.7% belongs to the top ten. The starting material was peripheral blood, obtained on day 0 of AZD1222 vaccination. These TCRs come from an adult in good health.

J is TRBJ2-7 and V is TRBV19, with TRBD2 matching 10 bases. With 3 bases clipped from V and 2 bases from J, the junction kept 4 bases outside the gene matches. This CDR3 has 15 amino acids. Germline lookup yields CDR1 LNHDA and CDR2 SQIVND (reference sequence). CDR3 protein: CASSILAGEAYEQYF. In DNA form, the CDR3 reads TGTGCCAGTAGTATCCTAGCGGGAGAGGCCTACGAGCAGTACTTC.

The chain joins TRBV11-1 to TRBJ2-7; D might be TRBD2 (5 bases). Germline V gene data show CDR1 as SGHAT and CDR2 as FQDESV (reference sequence). The V end lost 1 base, the J end lost 0 bases, and 10 bases lay between the germline ends. This CDR3 contains 15 residues. CDR3 nucleotide sequence: TGTGCCAGCAGCTTAGGCGGGTCAAACTCCTACGAGCAGTACTTC. Translated, it gives CASSLGGSNSYEQYF.

This clone was counted between two and nine times. The genes are TRBV6-6 and TRBJ1-2; tentative D call: TRBD1 (5 bases). Looked up from germline, CDR1 is MNHNY and CDR2 is SVGAGI (reference sequence). The CDR3 is made up of 13 amino acids. V was shortened by 6 bases and J by 6 bases, with 14 bases between the two germline ends. CDR3: CASSFDSLDGYTF. The CDR3 region has the DNA TGTGCCAGCAGCTTCGACAGTCTCGATGGCTACACCTTC.

The rearrangement uses TRBV5-8 and TRBJ2-6, with TRBD1 matching over 7 bases. Germline lookup yields CDR1 SGHTS and CDR2 YDEGEE. The CDR3 sequence is 14 residues long. Trimming cost V 7 bases and J 0 bases; bases outside gene matches: 1. The CDR3 DNA follows: TGTGCCAGCGACAGGGACTCTGGGGCCAACGTCCTGACTTTC. Protein: CASDRDSGANVLTF. The variable domain in full, with the rest retrieved from reference TRBV5-8 and TRBJ2-6, is EAGVTQSPTHLIKTRGQQATLRCSPISGHTSVYWYQQALGLGLQFLLWYDEGEERNRGNFPPRFSGRQFPNYSSELNVNALELEDSALYLCASDRDSGANVLTFGAGSRLTVL.

The chain links TRBV18 to TRBJ1-2; maybe TRBD1 (6 bases). Between the trimmed V and J ends, which lost 4 bases and 4 bases, there was a span of 16 bases. Germline V gene sequence: CDR1 KGHSH, CDR2 LQKENI. CDR3 length equals 15 residues. CDR3 in DNA: TGTGCCAGCTCACTTGTCAGGACAGACCCCTATGGCTACACCTTC. It translates to CASSLVRTDPYGYTF.

This clone showed up just once. The chain is built from TRBV27 and TRBJ2-6; D is perhaps TRBD1 (6 bases). Trimming shortened V by 4 bases and J by 2 bases, and 12 bases separated the two germline ends. Germline V gene sequence: CDR1 MNHEY, CDR2 SMNVEV (reference sequence). The CDR3 contains 16 residues. The chain's CDR3 is CASSWEGGAGANVLTF. CDR3 coding DNA: TGTGCCAGCAGTTGGGAAGGGGGAGCTGGGGCCAACGTCCTGACTTTC.

V and J are TRBV4-2 and TRBJ2-7, with 9 nucleotides matching TRBD1. V lost 1 base to trimming and J lost 1 base; unmatched junction nucleotides: 5. Germline V gene lookup returns CDR1 LGHNA and CDR2 YNFKEQ. The CDR3 sequence is 16 residues long. CDR3 nucleotide sequence: TGTGCCAGCAGCCAAGCTTTGGGACAGGGTTCCTACGAGCAGTACTTC. The encoded protein is CASSQALGQGSYEQYF.

The rearrangement uses TRBV19 and TRBJ2-2, with D possibly being TRBD1 (6 bases). CDR3 size: 15 residues. Trimming took off 3 bases at V and 0 bases at J, with 8 bases between the two ends. Looked up from germline, CDR1 is LNHDA and CDR2 is SQIVND (reference sequence). In nucleotides, the CDR3 is TGTGCCAGTAGTATTCAGGGGCCGAACACCGGGGAGCTGTTTTTT. It yields the protein CASSIQGPNTGELFF. Looking up the rest from reference TRBV19 and TRBJ2-2 gives the full variable domain: DGGITQSPKYLFRKEGQNVTLSCEQNLNHDAMYWYRQDPGQGLRLIYYSQIVNDFQKGDIAEGYSVSREKKESFPLTVTSAQKNPTAFYLCASSIQGPNTGELFFGEGSRLTVL.

V and J are TRBV2 and TRBJ1-2, with 9 positions matching TRBD1. This CDR3 has 15 amino acids. Germline V gives CDR1 SNHLY, CDR2 FYNNEI. The junction had 5 bases not matched to a gene; V was cut back by 2 bases and J by 4 bases. The CDR3 reads CASSELGQGFYGYTF. CDR3 DNA: TGTGCCAGCAGTGAACTGGGACAGGGCTTCTATGGCTACACCTTC.

The chain carries TRBV11-2 and TRBJ1-1; D gene uncertain. This CDR3 has 16 residues. V lost 0 bases and J 1 base, leaving 12 bases between the germline ends. The V gene's germline CDR1 is SGHAT and CDR2 FQNNGV. The CDR3 nucleotides are TGTGCCAGCAGCTTAGATTCCGGGCTCGGGAACACTGAAGCTTTCTTT. It codes for CASSLDSGLGNTEAFF. Filled out from reference TRBV11-2 and TRBJ1-1, the complete variable domain reads EAGVAQSPRYKIIEKRQSVAFWCNPISGHATLYWYQQILGQGPKLLIQFQNNGVVDDSQLPKDRFSAERLKGVDSTLKIQPAKLEDSAVYLCASSLDSGLGNTEAFFGQGTRLTVV.

V gene TRBV5-4 combines with J gene TRBJ1-2, with 10 positions matching TRBD1. Trimming cost V 4 bases and J 7 bases; bases outside gene matches: 10. Germline CDR1 reads SGHNT; CDR2 reads YYREEE (reference sequence). The CDR3 covers 15 residues. The CDR3 sequence is CASSTGWTGGFGYTF. CDR3 nucleotide sequence: TGTGCCAGCAGCACTGGTTGGACAGGGGGTTTTGGCTACACCTTC.

V gene TRBV2 combines with J gene TRBJ1-4; maybe TRBD1 (6 bases). This CDR3 has 18 residues. The germline V gene has CDR1 SNHLY and CDR2 FYNNEI. V lost 7 bases, J lost 5 bases, and 26 bases lay in between. CDR3 residues: CASNPSTGAGSGNEKLFF. DNA of the CDR3: TGTGCCAGCAACCCTTCGACAGGTGCGGGATCGGGCAATGAAAAACTGTTTTTT.

A single count supports this clone. The chain employs TRBV28 and TRBJ2-7; tentatively, D is TRBD1 (5 bases). Trimming pared 2 bases from V and 2 bases from J, leaving 13 bases between. The CDR3 totals 15 residues. The germline V gene has CDR1 MDHEN and CDR2 SYDVKM. The CDR3 region has the DNA TGTGCCAGCAGTTTAGGGCAGGGTAGGACCTACGAGCAGTACTTC. Translated: CASSLGQGRTYEQYF.

This chain connects TRBV14 to TRBJ1-2; D is possibly TRBD1 (6 bases). Trimming stripped 4 bases from V and 4 bases from J, with 16 bases between. CDR3 length equals 15 residues. Germline values: CDR1 SGHDN, CDR2 FVKESK. CDR3 residues: CASSPRAGESYGYTF. CDR3 in DNA: TGTGCCAGCAGCCCAAGGGCAGGGGAATCCTATGGCTACACCTTC.

The chain links TRBV6-5 to TRBJ1-6; a possible D gene is TRBD1 (5 bases). The CDR3 length is 16 residues. Trimming took 0 bases from V and 5 from J, leaving 11 bases between them. Germline V CDR1 and CDR2: MNHEY, SVGAGI. The CDR3 loop is CASSYSGAMHNSPLHF. CDR3 nucleotides: TGTGCCAGCAGTTACTCTGGGGCCATGCATAATTCACCCCTCCACTTT.

This clone has only a few counts. CDR3 sequence reads: CASSIMSSFEQYF. DNA of the CDR3: TGTGCCAGTAGTATAATGTCGAGTTTCGAGCAGTACTTC. This rearrangement joins TRBV19 to TRBJ2-7; D is unclear. This CDR3 comprises 13 residues. Trimming took 2 bases from V and 6 from J, leaving 11 bases between them. The germline V gene encodes CDR1 LNHDA and CDR2 SQIVND (reference sequence).

The genes are TRBV10-3 and TRBJ1-1; D remains ambiguous. V was clipped by 8 bases and J by 0 bases, with 13 bases between them. The CDR3 covers 14 residues. Per germline, CDR1 ENHRY and CDR2 SYGVKD. The CDR3 reads CAIRGQNMNTEAFF. The CDR3 nucleotides are TGTGCCATCCGTGGCCAGAACATGAACACTGAAGCTTTCTTT.

The CDR3 DNA reads as TGTGCCTGGAGTGTAAAGGGGGGTGAGAGCACTGAAGCTTTCTTT. Translation: CAWSVKGGESTEAFF. The chain joins TRBV30 to TRBJ1-1; possible D gene TRBD1, 6 bases. The CDR3 is made up of 15 amino acids. Trimming stripped 0 bases from V and 4 bases from J, with 15 bases between. Germline V lookup: CDR1 GTSNPN, CDR2 SVGIG (reference sequence).

The chain couples TRBV5-6 to TRBJ2-3; D is ambiguous. V gave up 0 bases and J gave up 3 bases, with 14 bases separating them. This CDR3 region has 16 residues. Germline V gives CDR1 SGHDT, CDR2 YYEEEE. The CDR3 bases are TGTGCCAGCAGCTTGGGGTCTATCGTCAGGACAGATACGCAGTATTTT. Its protein product is CASSLGSIVRTDTQYF.

The chain joins TRBV10-3 to TRBJ2-3, with 12 bases lining up with TRBD2. Germline assignment: CDR1 ENHRY and CDR2 SYGVKD. V trimming: 3 bases; J trimming: 0 bases; junction bases outside the gene matches: 10. The CDR3 is 19 amino acids. The CDR3 loop is CAISDPAGTSGPSTDTQYF. The CDR3 DNA sequence: TGTGCCATCAGTGACCCCGCCGGGACTAGCGGGCCAAGCACAGATACGCAGTATTTT.

This clone was picked up a small number of times. The rearrangement joins TRBV18 to TRBJ1-6; D is undetermined. Germline V gives CDR1 KGHSH, CDR2 LQKENI. The CDR3 runs 15 residues. Trimming removed 1 base from V and 5 bases from J, with 9 bases in between. CDR3 nucleotides: TGTGCCAGCTCACCACAGGGTCCGAATAATTCACCCCTCCACTTT. Protein product: CASSPQGPNNSPLHF.

The V call is TRBV19, the J call TRBJ2-7, with D perhaps matching TRBD1 or TRBD2 (5 bases each). The CDR3 is 16 residues long. With 5 bases removed from V and 3 bases from J, the gap between germline ends came to 20 bases. Per the germline V gene, CDR1 is LNHDA and CDR2 is SQIVND (reference sequence). CDR3 residues: CASSETGAQKNYEQYF. The CDR3 DNA reads as TGTGCCAGTAGTGAGACCGGGGCACAAAAGAACTACGAGCAGTACTTC.